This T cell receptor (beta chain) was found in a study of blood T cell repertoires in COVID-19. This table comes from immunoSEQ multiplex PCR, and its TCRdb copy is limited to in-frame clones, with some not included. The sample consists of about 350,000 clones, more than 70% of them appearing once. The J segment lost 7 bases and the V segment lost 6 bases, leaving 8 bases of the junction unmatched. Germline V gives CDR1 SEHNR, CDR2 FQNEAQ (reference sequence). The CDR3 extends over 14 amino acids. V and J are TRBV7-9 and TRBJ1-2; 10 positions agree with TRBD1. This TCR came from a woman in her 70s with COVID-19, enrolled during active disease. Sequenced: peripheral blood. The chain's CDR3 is CASRGPGQGPGYTF. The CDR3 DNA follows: TGTGCCAGCAGGGGTCCGGGACAGGGGCCTGGCTACACCTTC.